This T cell receptor (beta chain) was recorded in a study of T cell responses to AZD1222 COVID-19 vaccine. Study results and limitations: CD4 TCRs associated with vaccination spanned spike, dominating at 160-218 and 743-854.

Only in-frame clones appear in the TCRdb table, and some are missing; sequencing was by immunoSEQ multiplex PCR. The data hold roughly 82,000 clones, with 80% to 90% observed a single time. CDR1 KGHSH and CDR2 LQKENI come from the germline V gene. The junction had 5 bases not matched to a gene; V was cut back by 3 bases and J by 8 bases. The CDR3 totals 14 residues. Details on this clone: Its antigen is still unknown.

The receptor's source is an adult in good health. This rearrangement joins TRBV18 to TRBJ2-1; 9 bases align to TRBD1. Sequenced material: peripheral blood, taken on day 0 of AZD1222 vaccination. The CDR3 is CASSPGTGRDEQFF. As DNA, the CDR3 is TGTGCCAGCTCACCTGGGACAGGGAGGGATGAGCAGTTCTTC.